This T cell receptor (beta chain) was found in a study of PD-1 blockade in classical Hodgkin lymphoma. Study-wide results and caveats: Whoever responded completely had baseline diversity much like that seen in newly diagnosed patients. Newly diagnosed patients had baseline TCR diversity that was reportedly lower than that of healthy donors.

Following autologous stem cell transplantation, relapse occurred in every patient, and exposure to brentuximab vedotin varied. CD4+ T cells were purified from thawed PBMCs by magnetic negative selection. Germline V CDR1 and CDR2: LGHNT, FRNRAP. This CDR3 spans 16 amino acids. The V and J ends lost 3 bases and 0 bases respectively, with 12 bases between them. TCRdb's table, derived via immunoSEQ multiplex PCR, lists solely in-frame clones and lacks some. The sample records around 850 clones, 70% to 90% being singletons. With regard to this clone: Antigen unknown.

The source was CD4+ T cells from blood, collected at baseline. The sequence derives from a human donor with classical Hodgkin lymphoma. This chain joins TRBV12-5 and TRBJ2-1; D is uncertain. CDR3 nucleotide sequence: TGTGCTAGTGGTTTTACTACAGATAGCTCCTACAATGAGCAGTTCTTC. This translates into CASGFTTDSSYNEQFF.